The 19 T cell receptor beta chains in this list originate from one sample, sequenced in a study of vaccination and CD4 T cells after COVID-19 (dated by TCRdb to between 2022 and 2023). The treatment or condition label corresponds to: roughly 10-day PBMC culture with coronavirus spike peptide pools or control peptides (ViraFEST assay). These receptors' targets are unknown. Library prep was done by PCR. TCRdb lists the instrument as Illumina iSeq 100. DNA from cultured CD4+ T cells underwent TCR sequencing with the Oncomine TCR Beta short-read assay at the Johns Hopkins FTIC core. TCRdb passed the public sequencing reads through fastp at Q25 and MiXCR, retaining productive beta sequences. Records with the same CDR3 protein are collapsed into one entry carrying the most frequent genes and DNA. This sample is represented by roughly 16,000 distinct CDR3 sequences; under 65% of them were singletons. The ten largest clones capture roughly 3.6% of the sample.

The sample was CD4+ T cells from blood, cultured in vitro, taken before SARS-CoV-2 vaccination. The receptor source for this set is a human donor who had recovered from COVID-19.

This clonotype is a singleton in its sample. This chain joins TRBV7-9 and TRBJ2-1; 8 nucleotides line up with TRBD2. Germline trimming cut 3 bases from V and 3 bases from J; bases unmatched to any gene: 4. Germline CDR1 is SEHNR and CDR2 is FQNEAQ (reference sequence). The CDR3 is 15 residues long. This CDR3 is CASSFGGGSYNEQFF. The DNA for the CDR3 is TGTGCCAGCAGCTTTGGCGGGGGGAGCTACAATGAGCAGTTCTTC. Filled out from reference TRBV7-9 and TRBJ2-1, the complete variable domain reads DTGVSQNPRHKITKRGQNVTFRCDPISEHNRLYWYRQTLGQGPEFLTYFQNEAQLEKSRLLSDRFSAERPKGSFSTLEIQRTEQGDSAMYLCASSFGGGSYNEQFFGPGTRLTVL.

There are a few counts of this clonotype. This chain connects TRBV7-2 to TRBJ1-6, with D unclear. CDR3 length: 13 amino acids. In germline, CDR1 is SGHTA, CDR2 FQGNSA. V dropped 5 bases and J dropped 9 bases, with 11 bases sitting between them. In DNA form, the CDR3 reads TGTGCCAGCAGCCCGGAGGGATTTTCACCCCTCCACTTT. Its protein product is CASSPEGFSPLHF.

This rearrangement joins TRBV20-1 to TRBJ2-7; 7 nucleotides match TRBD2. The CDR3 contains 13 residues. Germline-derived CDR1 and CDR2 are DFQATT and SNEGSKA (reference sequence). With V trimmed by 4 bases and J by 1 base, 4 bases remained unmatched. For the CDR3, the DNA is TGCAGTGCTAAGCGGGGAGCGTCCTACGAGCAGTACTTC. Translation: CSAKRGASYEQYF.

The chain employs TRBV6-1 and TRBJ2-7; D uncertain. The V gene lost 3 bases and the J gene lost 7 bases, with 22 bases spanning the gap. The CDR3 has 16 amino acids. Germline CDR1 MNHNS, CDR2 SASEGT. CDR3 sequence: CASSDLVGRTMWEQYF. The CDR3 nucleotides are TGTGCCAGCAGTGACCTGGTCGGAAGGACCATGTGGGAGCAGTACTTC.

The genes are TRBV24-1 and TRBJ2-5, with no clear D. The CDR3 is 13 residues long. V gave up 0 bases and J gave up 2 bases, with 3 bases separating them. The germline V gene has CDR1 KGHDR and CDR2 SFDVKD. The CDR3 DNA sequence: TGTGCCACCAGTGATTTGACGCAAGAGACCCAGTACTTC. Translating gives CATSDLTQETQYF.

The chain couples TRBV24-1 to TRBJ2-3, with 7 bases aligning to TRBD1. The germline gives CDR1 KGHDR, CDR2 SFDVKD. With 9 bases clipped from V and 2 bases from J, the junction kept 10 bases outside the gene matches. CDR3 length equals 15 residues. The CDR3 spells CATGSGQRITDTQYF. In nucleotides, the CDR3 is TGTGCCACCGGATCGGGACAGAGAATCACAGATACGCAGTATTTT.

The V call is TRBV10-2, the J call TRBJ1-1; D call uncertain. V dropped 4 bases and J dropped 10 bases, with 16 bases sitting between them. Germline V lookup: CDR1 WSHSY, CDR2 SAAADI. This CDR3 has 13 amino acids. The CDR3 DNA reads TGCGCCAGCAGTGGGACGATAGCCGGCGGAGCTTTCTTT. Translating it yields CASSGTIAGGAFF.

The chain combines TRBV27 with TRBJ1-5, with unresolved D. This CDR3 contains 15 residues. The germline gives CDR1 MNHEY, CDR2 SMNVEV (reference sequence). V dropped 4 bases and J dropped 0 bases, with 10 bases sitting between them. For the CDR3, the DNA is TGTGCCAGCAGTTCCCGGGTCTTTAGCAATCAGCCCCAGCATTTT. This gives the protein CASSSRVFSNQPQHF.

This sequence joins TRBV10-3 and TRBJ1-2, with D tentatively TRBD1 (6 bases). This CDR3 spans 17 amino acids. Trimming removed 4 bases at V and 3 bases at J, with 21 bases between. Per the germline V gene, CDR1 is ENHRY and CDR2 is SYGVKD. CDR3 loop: CAISGIKTGSPHYGYTF. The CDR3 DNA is TGTGCCATCAGTGGAATCAAAACAGGGTCTCCTCACTATGGCTACACCTTC.

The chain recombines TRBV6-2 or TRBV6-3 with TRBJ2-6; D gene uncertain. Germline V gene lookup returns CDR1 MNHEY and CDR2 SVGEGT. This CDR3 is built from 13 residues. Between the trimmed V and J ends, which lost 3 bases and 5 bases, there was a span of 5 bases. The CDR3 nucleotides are TGTGCCAGCAGTTATAAACGGGCCAACGTCCTGACTTTC. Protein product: CASSYKRANVLTF.

The CDR3, as DNA: TGTGCCAGCAGTTTTAGTGCGCGGGGAGAGACCCAGTACTTC. This codes for CASSFSARGETQYF. V usage is TRBV12-3 or TRBV12-4 and J usage is TRBJ2-5; possibly TRBD2 for D (6 bases). Trimming cost V 3 bases and J 4 bases, with 12 bases left between them. The CDR3 loop spans 14 amino acids.

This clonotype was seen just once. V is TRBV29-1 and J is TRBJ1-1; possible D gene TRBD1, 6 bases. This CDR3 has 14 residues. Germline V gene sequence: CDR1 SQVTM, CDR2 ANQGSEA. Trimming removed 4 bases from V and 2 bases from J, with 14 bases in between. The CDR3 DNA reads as TGCAGCGTTGGCCAATTACAGGGAAACACTGAAGCTTTCTTT. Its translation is CSVGQLQGNTEAFF.

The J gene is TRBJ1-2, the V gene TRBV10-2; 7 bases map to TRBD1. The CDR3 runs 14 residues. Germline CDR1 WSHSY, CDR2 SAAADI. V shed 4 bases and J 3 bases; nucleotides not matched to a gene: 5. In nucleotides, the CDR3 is TGCGCCAGCAGTGCTGGCAGGGGGTACTATGGCTACACCTTC. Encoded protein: CASSAGRGYYGYTF.

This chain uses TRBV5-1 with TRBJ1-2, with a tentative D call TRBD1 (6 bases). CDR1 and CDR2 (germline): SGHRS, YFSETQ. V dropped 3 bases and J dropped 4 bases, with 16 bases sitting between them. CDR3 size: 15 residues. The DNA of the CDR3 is TGCGCCAGCAGCTCGGGGGCCCAGGGCTCCTATGGCTACACCTTC. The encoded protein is CASSSGAQGSYGYTF.

CDR3 DNA: TGTGCCAGCAGCTACGGGGGGGCCTCGTACGAGCAGTACTTC. The encoded protein is CASSYGGASYEQYF. V and J are TRBV7-2 and TRBJ2-7; 8 bases match TRBD2. V was clipped by 4 bases and J by 4 bases; unmatched bases: 6. Per germline, CDR1 SGHTA and CDR2 FQGNSA. The CDR3 runs to 14 residues.

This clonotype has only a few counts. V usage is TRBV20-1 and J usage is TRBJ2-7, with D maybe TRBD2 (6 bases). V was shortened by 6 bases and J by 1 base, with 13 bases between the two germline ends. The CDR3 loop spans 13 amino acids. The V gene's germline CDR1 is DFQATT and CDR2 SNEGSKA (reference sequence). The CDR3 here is CSAQVGGSYEQYF. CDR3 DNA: TGCAGTGCCCAGGTGGGGGGTTCCTACGAGCAGTACTTC.

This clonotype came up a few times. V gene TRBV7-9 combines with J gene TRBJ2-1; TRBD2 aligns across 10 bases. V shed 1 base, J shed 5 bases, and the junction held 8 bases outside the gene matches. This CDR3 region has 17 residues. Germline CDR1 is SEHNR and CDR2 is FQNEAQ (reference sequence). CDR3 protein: CASSLDRSSGGNNEQFF. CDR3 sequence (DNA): TGTGCCAGCAGCTTAGATCGGTCTAGCGGGGGAAACAATGAGCAGTTCTTC.

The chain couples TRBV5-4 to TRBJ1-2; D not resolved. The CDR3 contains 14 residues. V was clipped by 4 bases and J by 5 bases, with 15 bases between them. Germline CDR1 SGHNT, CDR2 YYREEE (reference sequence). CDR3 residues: CASSPPGRVYGYTF. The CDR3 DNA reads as TGTGCCAGCAGCCCCCCGGGTCGGGTGTATGGCTACACCTTC.

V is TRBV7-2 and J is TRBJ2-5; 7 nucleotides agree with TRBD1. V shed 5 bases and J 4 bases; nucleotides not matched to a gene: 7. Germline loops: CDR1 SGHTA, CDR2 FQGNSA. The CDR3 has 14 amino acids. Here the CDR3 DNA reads TGTGCCAGCAGCCCGATACGGACAGGAGAGACCCAGTACTTC. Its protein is CASSPIRTGETQYF. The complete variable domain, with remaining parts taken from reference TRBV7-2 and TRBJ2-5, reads GAGVSQSPSNKVTEKGKDVELRCDPISGHTALYWYRQSLGQGLEFLIYFQGNSAPDKSGLPSDRFSAERTGGSVSTLTIQRTQQEDSAVYLCASSPIRTGETQYFGPGTRLLVL.